The clone carrying this TCR beta chain appeared once. The antigen is not known. The sample belongs to a study of cytomegalovirus exposure and HLA in healthy donors. Study in general: A preliminary data release comprised 80 million or so unique TCRs obtained from HLA-typed donors. Findings and limits, study-wide: The CMV antigen specificity of a few CMV-associated chains was confirmed through in vitro analysis.

The donors gave bone marrow, and they were healthy. The PCR had 60 Vbeta and 13 Jbeta primers. Libraries were prepared by immunoSEQ multiplex PCR; TCRdb keeps only in-frame clonotypes and omits some of them. This table has 45,000 to 70,000 clones, approximately 84% appearing once. Between the trimmed V and J ends, which lost 2 bases and 6 bases, there was a span of 7 bases. Per the germline V gene, CDR1 is SEHNR and CDR2 is FQNEAQ (reference sequence). The CDR3 length is 12 residues. This receptor was obtained from a man aged 45-65 years in good health and CMV-seronegative. This chain uses TRBV7-9 with TRBJ1-1, with D unclear. Input material: PBMCs. CDR3 nucleotides: TGTGCCAGCAGCTTATCTATCTCTGAAGCTTTCTTT. This encodes CASSLSISEAFF.